This is a list of T cell receptor beta chains from one sample in a study of blood T cells in healthy people across ages. Via MiXCR, TCRdb re-called the 5' RACE reads, giving one row per CDR3 protein. This table holds some 1.5 million distinct CDR3 sequences, 28% found once. Source material: blood. The source of these receptors is a woman aged 30 to 39 in good health. The CDR3 runs from the conserved cysteine through the conserved F or W. The D gene is left open where the match is weak. For some rows the clone size is stated as once, few or many, or as a class when expanded; others skip it.

>15|.|TRBJ2-2|.|TRBV27
CASSFWRDPTGELFF
TGTGCCAGCAGTTTTTGGCGGGACCCTACCGGGGAGCTGTTTTTT
>15|.|TRBJ1-4|once|TRBV3-1
CASSQETGGGEKLFF
TGTGCCAGCAGCCAAGAGACCGGGGGAGGAGAAAAACTGTTTTTT
>15|TRBD2|TRBJ2-7|.|TRBV30
CAWSTRTSGIYEQYF
TGTGCCTGGAGCACACGAACTAGCGGGATCTACGAGCAGTACTTC
>16|TRBD1|TRBJ1-2|many|TRBV20-1
CSARDPGGISNYGYTF
TGCAGTGCTAGAGATCCAGGGGGTATATCTAACTATGGCTACACCTTC
>14|.|TRBJ2-3|.|TRBV7-9
CASSLDRGDLTQYF
TGTGCCAGCAGCTTGGACAGAGGGGACCTGACGCAGTATTTT
>15|TRBD2|TRBJ2-2|few|TRBV20-1
CSARGLAGHTGELFF
TGCAGTGCTAGGGGACTAGCGGGGCACACCGGGGAGCTGTTTTTT
>16|TRBD1|TRBJ1-1|few|TRBV2
CASSETRGRGNTEAFF
TGTGCCAGCAGTGAAACCAGGGGGCGCGGAAACACTGAAGCTTTCTTT
>22|TRBD2|TRBJ2-5|.|TRBV25-1
CASTQQEGRPKSIAGGEETQYF
TGTGCCAGCACCCAACAAGAAGGGAGGCCCAAAAGCATAGCGGGAGGAGAAGAGACCCAGTACTTC
>17|TRBD2|TRBJ2-1|.|TRBV4-3
CSSSQGLSGTSRNEQFF
TGCTCCAGCAGCCAAGGGCTATCCGGGACTAGCCGCAATGAGCAGTTCTTC
>16|.|TRBJ1-6|.|TRBV4-1
CASSQDHQGIGSPLHF
TGCGCCAGCAGCCAAGATCATCAGGGGATAGGGTCACCCCTCCACTTT
>14|.|TRBJ2-5|few|TRBV12-3/TRBV12-4
CASSYSRFQETQYF
TGTGCCAGCAGTTATTCCCGGTTTCAAGAGACCCAGTACTTC
>16|.|TRBJ2-7|few|TRBV5-6
CASSRAVGWPPYEQYF
TGTGCCAGCAGCCGGGCAGTTGGATGGCCCCCCTACGAGCAGTACTTC
>13|TRBD1|TRBJ2-3|few|TRBV6-4
CASSANRGDTQYF
TGTGCCAGCAGTGCCAACAGGGGAGATACTCAGTATTTT
>13|.|TRBJ2-5|few|TRBV25-1
CATLQVTQETQYF
TGTGCCACCCTACAGGTGACCCAAGAGACCCAGTACTTC
>16|TRBD1|TRBJ1-2|few|TRBV6-1
CASSETQGLAYYGYTF
TGTGCCAGCAGTGAAACACAGGGGCTCGCCTACTATGGCTACACCTTC
>11|.|TRBJ2-4|.|TRBV20-1
CSASDTGEQYF
TGCAGTGCTAGCGACACCGGAGAGCAGTACTTC
>15|.|TRBJ1-6|many|TRBV30
CAWSAPGLRNSPLHF
TGTGCCTGGAGTGCACCGGGACTCCGTAATTCACCCCTCCACTTT
>15|TRBD1|TRBJ2-7|few|TRBV5-1
CASSVYRGLQDEQYF
TGCGCCAGCAGCGTGTACAGGGGGCTACAGGACGAGCAGTACTTC
>13|.|TRBJ1-4|few|TRBV29-1
CSVGVATNEKLFF
TGCAGCGTTGGAGTTGCAACTAATGAAAAACTGTTTTTT
>14|.|TRBJ1-5|.|TRBV30
CAWSSSGGNQPQHF
TGTGCCTGGAGTTCAAGCGGAGGGAATCAGCCCCAGCATTTT
>16|TRBD1|TRBJ1-1|few|TRBV11-2
CASSPRGTAMNTEAFF
TGTGCCAGCAGCCCTAGAGGGACAGCCATGAACACTGAAGCTTTCTTT
>18|.|TRBJ2-3|.|TRBV7-2
CASSFSFWGQGITDTQYF
TGTGCCAGCAGCTTTTCTTTCTGGGGGCAGGGGATCACAGATACGCAGTATTTT
>14|.|TRBJ1-5|few|TRBV27
CALLHIGSHQPQHF
TGTGCCCTTTTACATATAGGGAGTCATCAGCCCCAGCATTTT
>15|.|TRBJ1-5|.|TRBV4-1
CASSPRTDSNQPQHF
TGCGCCAGCAGCCCGAGGACGGATAGCAATCAGCCCCAGCATTTT
>15|TRBD2|TRBJ2-5|.|TRBV7-2
CASSLAIAGVNEQYF
TGTGCCAGCAGCTTAGCGATAGCGGGGGTTAATGAGCAGTACTTC
>17|TRBD2|TRBJ2-3|.|TRBV7-2
CASSQVASGGGGDTQYF
TGTGCCAGCAGCCAAGTTGCGAGCGGGGGAGGGGGAGATACGCAGTATTTT
>12|.|TRBJ2-3|many|TRBV6-5
CASTTGGDTQYF
TGTGCCAGCACCACCGGAGGAGATACGCAGTATTTT
>10|.|TRBJ1-1|many|TRBV10-3
CAINPDEAFF
TGTGCCATCAACCCGGACGAAGCTTTCTTT
>16|.|TRBJ2-5|.|TRBV5-1
CASSKGGAGAWETQYF
TGCGCCAGCAGCAAGGGAGGGGCAGGGGCATGGGAGACCCAGTACTTC
>14|.|TRBJ2-2|.|TRBV18
CASSPPRPTGELFF
TGTGCCAGCTCACCACCGAGGCCTACCGGGGAGCTGTTTTTT